The 22 T cell receptor beta chains reported below all come from one sample, sequenced in a study of blood T cell repertoires in COVID-19. Clones were sequenced by immunoSEQ multiplex PCR, and TCRdb holds only the in-frame ones, with some missing. This sample yields some 140,000 clones, of which about 79% are seen a single time; 25% to 30% belongs to the top ten. The sequenced material came from peripheral blood. All receptors derive from a woman aged 55-69 years with acute or convalescent COVID-19.

This clone was seen at least ten times. V gene TRBV4-1 combines with J gene TRBJ1-1, with 8 bases fitting TRBD1. The CDR3 runs 16 residues. The germline CDR1 and CDR2 sequences are MGHRA and YSYEKL. V was clipped by 3 bases and J by 4 bases; unmatched bases: 10. DNA of the CDR3: TGCGCCAGCAGCCAGGCCTCACAGGGGGGGGTCACTGAAGCTTTCTTT. The encoded protein is CASSQASQGGVTEAFF.

This clone was observed a few times. V and J are TRBV6-2 or TRBV6-3 and TRBJ1-1; possibly TRBD1 for D (5 bases). Germline V CDR1 and CDR2: MNHEY, SVGEGT. V was clipped by 6 bases and J by 3 bases, with 20 bases between them. This CDR3 has 16 amino acids. The CDR3 sequence: CASSRTLTGLYTEAFF. The CDR3 DNA sequence: TGTGCCAGCAGCAGAACACTAACAGGATTATACACTGAAGCTTTCTTT.

The chain carries TRBV5-1 and TRBJ2-2; 10 nucleotides line up with TRBD2. V shed 3 bases and J 0 bases; nucleotides not matched to a gene: 14. This CDR3 comprises 20 residues. Germline CDR1 and CDR2: SGHRS and YFSETQ. The CDR3: CASSSGRSGTSVSNTGELFF. The DNA for the CDR3 is TGCGCCAGCAGCTCCGGGAGATCCGGGACTAGCGTGTCGAACACCGGGGAGCTGTTTTTT. Filled out from reference TRBV5-1 and TRBJ2-2, the complete variable domain reads KAGVTQTPRYLIKTRGQQVTLSCSPISGHRSVSWYQQTPGQGLQFLFEYFSETQRNKGNFPGRFSGRQFSNSRSEMNVSTLELGDSALYLCASSSGRSGTSVSNTGELFFGEGSRLTVL.

The chain joins TRBV29-1 to TRBJ1-4, with 9 bases lining up with TRBD1. Trimming cost V 6 bases and J 10 bases; bases outside gene matches: 6. The CDR3 runs 12 residues. Germline V gene lookup returns CDR1 SQVTM and CDR2 ANQGSEA. CDR3 residues: CSVAGQGRKLFF. For the CDR3, the DNA is TGCAGCGTGGCTGGACAGGGGAGAAAACTGTTTTTT.

This sequence joins TRBV27 and TRBJ1-2; 7 bases match TRBD1. This CDR3 is 14 amino acids long. V lost 0 bases, J lost 6 bases, and 4 bases stayed unmatched. CDR1 MNHEY and CDR2 SMNVEV come from the germline V gene (reference sequence). CDR3 sequence reads: CASSLSRGQDGYTF. The DNA for the CDR3 is TGTGCCAGCAGTTTATCTAGGGGGCAAGATGGCTACACCTTC.

The chain combines TRBV7-9 with TRBJ1-6; D remains ambiguous. The CDR3 has 15 amino acids. Germline V gene data show CDR1 as SEHNR and CDR2 as FQNEAQ (reference sequence). V was shortened by 1 base and J by 7 bases, with 11 bases between the two germline ends. The chain's CDR3 is CASSLVQPGNSPLHF. The CDR3 nucleotides read TGTGCCAGCAGCTTAGTTCAACCGGGGAATTCACCCCTCCACTTT.

The rearrangement uses TRBV5-1 and TRBJ1-1, with 10 positions matching TRBD1. V gave up 0 bases and J gave up 10 bases; unmatched junction bases: 6. Germline V lookup: CDR1 SGHRS, CDR2 YFSETQ. This CDR3 region has 14 residues. The CDR3 region has the DNA TGCGCCAGCAGCTTGGATGGACAGGGGGAGGGAGCTTTCTTT. Protein sequence: CASSLDGQGEGAFF. The variable domain in full, with the rest retrieved from reference TRBV5-1 and TRBJ1-1, is KAGVTQTPRYLIKTRGQQVTLSCSPISGHRSVSWYQQTPGQGLQFLFEYFSETQRNKGNFPGRFSGRQFSNSRSEMNVSTLELGDSALYLCASSLDGQGEGAFFGQGTRLTVV.

The rearrangement uses TRBV6-2 or TRBV6-3 and TRBJ2-7, with 11 bases matching TRBD2. The J segment lost 6 bases and the V segment lost 0 bases, leaving 7 bases of the junction unmatched. The CDR3 is 16 amino acids. CDR1 is MNHEY, CDR2 SVGEGT, per germline. CDR3 amino acids: CASSYSIASGGTEQYF. The CDR3 DNA follows: TGTGCCAGCAGTTACTCGATAGCTAGCGGGGGGACCGAGCAGTACTTC.

The chain uses TRBV7-2 and TRBJ1-5; D is unresolved. The germline gives CDR1 SGHTA, CDR2 FQGNSA. The CDR3 contains 13 residues. Trimming took 4 bases from V and 11 from J, leaving 15 bases between them. The CDR3, as DNA: TGTGCCAGCAGCTACCTGGAGGTCGGGTCCCAGCATTTT. It codes for CASSYLEVGSQHF.

CDR3 in amino acids: CAWSGQGDTGELFF. CDR3 DNA: TGTGCCTGGAGCGGGCAGGGGGACACCGGGGAGCTGTTTTTT. The chain combines TRBV30 with TRBJ2-2; 7 positions match TRBD1. The junction had 4 bases not matched to a gene; V was cut back by 3 bases and J by 3 bases. Germline V CDR1 and CDR2: GTSNPN, SVGIG (reference sequence). The CDR3 covers 14 residues.

The chain links TRBV10-1 to TRBJ1-4; D uncertain. CDR1 and CDR2 (germline): WNHNN, SYGVQD (reference sequence). V lost 3 bases to trimming and J lost 7 bases, with 9 bases between them. The CDR3 loop spans 13 amino acids. CDR3 loop: CASSERVGEKLFF. The DNA of the CDR3 is TGCGCCAGCAGTGAACGGGTGGGTGAAAAACTGTTTTTT.

This chain uses TRBV4-1 with TRBJ1-6, with TRBD1 matching 10 bases. Germline lookup yields CDR1 MGHRA and CDR2 YSYEKL. CDR3 length equals 15 residues. After removal of 6 bases from V and 5 bases from J, the junction contained 4 bases not matched to a gene. The CDR3: CASRRQGADNSPLHF. The CDR3 coding sequence is TGCGCCAGCAGAAGACAGGGGGCAGATAATTCACCCCTCCACTTT.

J is TRBJ2-6 and V is TRBV2; D is ambiguous. CDR1 and CDR2 (germline): SNHLY, FYNNEI. Trimming took off 1 base at V and 2 bases at J, with 6 bases between the two ends. There are 15 residues in the CDR3. The CDR3 bases are TGTGCCAGCAGTGAAGGTGGGCCTGGGGCCAACGTCCTGACTTTC. Its protein product is CASSEGGPGANVLTF.

V gene TRBV7-5 combines with J gene TRBJ1-2. TRBV7-5 has pseudogene status. CDR3 length: 12 residues. The CDR3 protein is CAREEQNYGYTF. CDR3 DNA sequence: TGTGCCAGAGAGGAGCAGAACTATGGCTACACCTTC.

The chain links TRBV11-2 to TRBJ2-3; 8 bases line up with TRBD2. Germline V gives CDR1 SGHAT, CDR2 FQNNGV. The trim removed 4 bases at V and 8 bases at J, leaving 5 bases unmatched. The CDR3 consists of 13 residues. CDR3: CASSSGLEVTQYF. CDR3 nucleotides: TGTGCCAGCAGCTCGGGACTAGAAGTTACGCAGTATTTT.

This clone has only one observation. This sequence joins TRBV30 and TRBJ1-4, with D hard to call. CDR3 size: 14 residues. Trimming left V 1 base short and J 8 bases short, with 14 bases between. The germline CDR1 and CDR2 sequences are GTSNPN and SVGIG (reference sequence). The CDR3 spells CAWSGRESGEKLFF. The CDR3 nucleotides are TGTGCCTGGAGTGGCCGGGAGTCGGGAGAAAAACTGTTTTTT.

This clone was observed once. V usage is TRBV30 and J usage is TRBJ1-2; TRBD1 might be the D (6 bases). There are 14 residues in the CDR3. Germline values: CDR1 GTSNPN, CDR2 SVGIG (reference sequence). V was clipped by 5 bases and J by 4 bases, with 17 bases between them. CDR3 sequence reads: CAWEGGGKSYGYTF. The CDR3 DNA follows: TGTGCCTGGGAGGGTGGGGGCAAATCCTATGGCTACACCTTC.

The chain couples TRBV28 to TRBJ1-5; D not resolved. CDR1 and CDR2 from the germline V gene are MDHEN and SYDVKM. This CDR3 region has 12 residues. V dropped 6 bases and J dropped 7 bases, with 10 bases sitting between them. CDR3 in amino acids: CASRPGVQPQHF. The CDR3 nucleotides are TGTGCCAGCAGGCCCGGGGTCCAGCCCCAGCATTTT.

The V call is TRBV24-1, the J call TRBJ1-5; D gene uncertain. Germline lookup yields CDR1 KGHDR and CDR2 SFDVKD. V lost 7 bases, J lost 5 bases, and 17 bases lay in between. The CDR3 loop spans 15 amino acids. The CDR3 protein is CATSRGGSGDQPQHF. CDR3 in DNA: TGTGCCACCAGCCGAGGAGGGTCGGGCGATCAGCCCCAGCATTTT.

The chain employs TRBV4-2 and TRBJ2-3; the match to TRBD2 covers 12 bases. Trimming at V came to 1 base and at J to 4 bases, leaving 6 bases not matched to a gene. Germline V gene lookup returns CDR1 LGHNA and CDR2 YNFKEQ. This CDR3 is 17 amino acids long. As DNA, the CDR3 is TGTGCCAGCAGCCAAGCCCTAGCGGGGGGGCCCCCAGATACGCAGTATTTT. Amino acid sequence: CASSQALAGGPPDTQYF.

The CDR3, as DNA: TGTGCCAGCAGCTTGGGGGGAGGGATAGCCAAAAACATTCAGTACTTC. It translates to CASSLGGGIAKNIQYF. This chain links TRBV13 with TRBJ2-4; 7 bases agree with TRBD2. V dropped 3 bases and J dropped 0; count of bases not matched to a gene: 5. This CDR3 spans 16 amino acids. Per germline, CDR1 PRHDT and CDR2 FYEKMQ (reference sequence).

The chain couples TRBV14 to TRBJ1-1; TRBD1 is a possible D gene (5 bases). This CDR3 contains 16 residues. Germline CDR1 and CDR2: SGHDN and FVKESK. V lost 0 bases to trimming and J lost 6 bases, with 17 bases between them. CDR3 sequence reads: CASSQDLGRVIAEAFF. The CDR3 nucleotides read TGTGCCAGCAGCCAAGACTTGGGCAGGGTAATTGCTGAAGCTTTCTTT.